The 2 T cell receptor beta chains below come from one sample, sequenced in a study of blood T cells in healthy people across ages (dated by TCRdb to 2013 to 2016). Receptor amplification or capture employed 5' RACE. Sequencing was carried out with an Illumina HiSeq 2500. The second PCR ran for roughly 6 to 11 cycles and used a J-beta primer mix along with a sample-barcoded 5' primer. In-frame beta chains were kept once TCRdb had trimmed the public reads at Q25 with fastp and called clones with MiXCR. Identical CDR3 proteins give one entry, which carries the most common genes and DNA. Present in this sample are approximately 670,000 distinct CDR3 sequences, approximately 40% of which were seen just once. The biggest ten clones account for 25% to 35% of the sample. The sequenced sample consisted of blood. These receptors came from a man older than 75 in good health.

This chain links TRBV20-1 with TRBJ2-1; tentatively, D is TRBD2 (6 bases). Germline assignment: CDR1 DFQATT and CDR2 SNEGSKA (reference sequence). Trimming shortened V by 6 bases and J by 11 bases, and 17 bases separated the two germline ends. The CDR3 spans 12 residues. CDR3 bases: TGCAGTGCGGCGGGGTTTGGAAATAAGCAGTTCTTC. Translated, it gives CSAAGFGNKQFF.

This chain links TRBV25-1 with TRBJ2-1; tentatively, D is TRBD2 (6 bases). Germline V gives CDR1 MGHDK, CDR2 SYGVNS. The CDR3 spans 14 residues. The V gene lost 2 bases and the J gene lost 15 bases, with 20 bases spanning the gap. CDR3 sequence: CASSEGRTRDLMFF. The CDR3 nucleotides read TGTGCCAGCAGTGAAGGGAGAACCCGGGACTTAATGTTCTTC.